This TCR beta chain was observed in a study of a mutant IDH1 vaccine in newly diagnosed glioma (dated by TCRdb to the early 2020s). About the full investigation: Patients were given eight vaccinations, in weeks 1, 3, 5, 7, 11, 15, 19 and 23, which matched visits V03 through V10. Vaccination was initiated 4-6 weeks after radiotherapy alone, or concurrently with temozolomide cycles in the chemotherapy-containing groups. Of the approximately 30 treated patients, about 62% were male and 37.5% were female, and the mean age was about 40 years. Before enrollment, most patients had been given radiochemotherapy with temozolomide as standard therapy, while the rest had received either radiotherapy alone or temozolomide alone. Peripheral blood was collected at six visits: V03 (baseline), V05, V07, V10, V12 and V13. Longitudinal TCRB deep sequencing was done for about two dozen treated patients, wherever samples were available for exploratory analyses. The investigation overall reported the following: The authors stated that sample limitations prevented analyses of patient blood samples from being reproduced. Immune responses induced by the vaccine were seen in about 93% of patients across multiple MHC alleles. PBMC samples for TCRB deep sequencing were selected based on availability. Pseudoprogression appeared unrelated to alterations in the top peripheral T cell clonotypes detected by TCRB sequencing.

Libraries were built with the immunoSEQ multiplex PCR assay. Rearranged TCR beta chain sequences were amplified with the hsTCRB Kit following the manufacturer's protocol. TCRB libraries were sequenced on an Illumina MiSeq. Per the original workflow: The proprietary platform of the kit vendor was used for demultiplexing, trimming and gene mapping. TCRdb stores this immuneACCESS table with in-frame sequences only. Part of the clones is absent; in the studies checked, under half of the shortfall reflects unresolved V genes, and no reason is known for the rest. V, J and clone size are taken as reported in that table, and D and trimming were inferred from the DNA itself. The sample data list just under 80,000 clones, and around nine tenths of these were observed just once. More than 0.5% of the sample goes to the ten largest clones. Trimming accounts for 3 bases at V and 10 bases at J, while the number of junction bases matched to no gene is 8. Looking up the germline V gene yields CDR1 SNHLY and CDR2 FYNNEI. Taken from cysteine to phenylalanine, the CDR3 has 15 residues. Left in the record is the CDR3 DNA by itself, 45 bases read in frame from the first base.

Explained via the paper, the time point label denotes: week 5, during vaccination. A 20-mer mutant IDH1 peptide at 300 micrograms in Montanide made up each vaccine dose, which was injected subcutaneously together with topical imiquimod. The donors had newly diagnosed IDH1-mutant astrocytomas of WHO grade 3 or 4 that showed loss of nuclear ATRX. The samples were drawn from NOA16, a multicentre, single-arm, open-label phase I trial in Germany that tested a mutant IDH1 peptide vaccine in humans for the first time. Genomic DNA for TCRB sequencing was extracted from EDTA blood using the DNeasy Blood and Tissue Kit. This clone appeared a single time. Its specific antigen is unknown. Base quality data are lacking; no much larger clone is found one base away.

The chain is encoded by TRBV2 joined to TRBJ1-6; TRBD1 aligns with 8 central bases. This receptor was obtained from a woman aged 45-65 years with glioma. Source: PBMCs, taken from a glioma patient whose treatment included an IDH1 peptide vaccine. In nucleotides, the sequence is TGTGCCAGCAGTGACCGAGGACAGGGACGCTCACCCCTCCACTTT. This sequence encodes CASSDRGQGRSPLHF.